This T cell receptor (beta chain) is from a study of shared clonotypes between healthy human individuals. Methods used by the authors: Filtering differed for immunoSEQ, which gave only junction sequences without quality scores. Sequencing used immunoSEQ multiplex PCR; TCRdb keeps in-frame clones, though not all of them. The DNA gave D and trimming, while V, J and clone size come from that table. Counted here are around 2,000,000 clones, about 95% occurring once; the ten biggest clones make up around 1.2%. Naive CD8 cells, CD45RO-negative and positively selected for CCR7, excluded terminally differentiated effector memory CD45RA+ cells. Germline loops: CDR1 SGDLS, CDR2 YYNGEE. V was trimmed by 0 bases and J by 0 bases, leaving 12 bases between them. The CDR3 contains 17 residues.

This TCR derives from a man between 18 and 29 years old in good health. The chain employs TRBV9 and TRBJ1-4; D unclear. Sequenced input: naive CD8+ T cells sorted from blood. The CDR3 DNA sequence: TGTGCCAGCAGCGTAGATGGTGGGGAAGCAACTAATGAAAAACTGTTTTTT. Protein: CASSVDGGEATNEKLFF.